A selection of T cell receptor beta chains follows, all from one sample in a study of metastatic and nonmetastatic thyroid tumors. TCRdb re-processed the PCR reads through MiXCR. The table lists over 35,000 clones, less than 20% of them singletons, with 9.9% in the top ten. Input material: tumor tissue. Receptors were obtained from a female donor with papillary thyroid cancer or a benign thyroid nodule (not recorded which). Some clones in this sample may be carry-over from other donors' samples. The CDR3 runs from the conserved cysteine through the conserved F or W. The D gene is left open where the match is weak. The listing skips clone size in some rows; elsewhere it reads once, few, many or a size class.

cdr3_length,j_call,v_call,d_call,clone_size,cdr3_aa,cdr3_nt
13,TRBJ1-1,TRBV5-1,TRBD1,many,CASSRGQDTEAFF,TGCGCCAGCAGCCGGGGACAGGACACTGAAGCTTTCTTT
16,TRBJ2-1,TRBV5-6,NA,NA,CASSLDSASSYNEQFF,TGTGCCAGCAGCTTAGACTCAGCGAGCTCCTACAATGAGCAGTTCTTC
17,TRBJ2-1,TRBV9,TRBD2,many,CASSAGTSGTAYNEQFF,TGTGCCAGCAGCGCTGGGACTAGCGGGACTGCCTACAATGAGCAGTTCTTC
16,TRBJ2-1,TRBV5-1,NA,NA,CASNWDGAGSLYEQFF,TGCGCCAGCAATTGGGATGGGGCCGGCAGTCTTTATGAGCAGTTCTTC
15,TRBJ1-4,TRBV2,TRBD1,many,CASSAGQGGHEKLFF,TGTGCCAGCAGTGCCGGACAGGGAGGACATGAAAAACTGTTTTTT
16,TRBJ2-1,TRBV20-1,NA,medium-sized,CSARDEWHRSYNEQFF,TGCAGTGCTAGAGATGAGTGGCACCGCTCCTACAATGAGCAGTTCTTC
15,TRBJ2-1,TRBV18,TRBD1,many,CASSPTGTGYNEQFF,TGTGCCAGCTCACCCACCGGGACAGGGTATAATGAGCAGTTCTTC
16,TRBJ1-4,TRBV4-1,TRBD1,many,CASSQDLAGGGEKLFF,TGCGCCAGCAGCCAAGATTTAGCAGGGGGGGGAGAAAAACTGTTTTTT
13,TRBJ1-1,TRBV11-2,NA,once,CANSPNRFAEAFF,TGTGCCAACAGCCCCAATCGGTTTGCTGAAGCTTTCTTT
15,TRBJ2-2,TRBV6-1,TRBD2,NA,CASIPGGSGTGELFF,TGTGCCAGCATTCCTGGCGGGAGCGGAACCGGGGAGCTGTTTTTT
14,TRBJ2-5,TRBV11-2,NA,many,CASSEYRAQETQYF,TGTGCCAGCAGCGAATACAGGGCCCAAGAGACCCAGTACTTC
16,TRBJ1-2,TRBV11-1,NA,NA,CASSYESDSESYGYTF,TGTGCCAGTAGTTACGAAAGCGACAGTGAGTCATATGGCTACACCTTC
13,TRBJ2-3,TRBV7-3,NA,many,CASSANLGDTQYF,TGTGCCAGCAGCGCAAACCTCGGGGATACGCAGTATTTT
12,TRBJ1-2,TRBV19,NA,many,CASIGNNYGYTF,TGTGCCAGTATCGGCAATAACTATGGCTACACCTTC
13,TRBJ2-7,TRBV12-3/TRBV12-4,TRBD2,many,CASRSGRGYEQYF,TGTGCCAGCAGGAGCGGGAGGGGGTACGAGCAGTACTTC
14,TRBJ1-6,TRBV30,NA,NA,CAWGVGQGNSPLRF,NA
13,TRBJ1-1,TRBV6-1,TRBD1,many,CASSDRENTEAFF,TGTGCCAGTTCGGACAGGGAGAACACTGAAGCTTTCTTT
15,TRBJ1-2,TRBV5-1,NA,once,CASSLRAVTKYGYTF,TGCGCCAGCAGCTTGAGGGCAGTAACTAAATATGGCTACACCTTC
15,TRBJ1-2,TRBV12-3/TRBV12-4,TRBD1,many,CASRESGGSAYGYTF,TGTGCCAGCAGGGAGTCAGGGGGCTCTGCCTATGGCTACACCTTC
16,TRBJ1-3,TRBV28,NA,few,CASSFLGIRSGNTIYF,TGTGCCAGCAGTTTCCTTGGGATAAGGTCTGGAAACACCATATATTTT
13,TRBJ1-5,TRBV4-3,NA,many,CASSQSGNQPQHF,TGCGCCAGCAGCCAATCAGGGAATCAGCCCCAGCATTTT
18,TRBJ2-1,TRBV5-6,TRBD2,many,CASSLGSGGLQFYNEQFF,TGTGCCAGCAGCTTGGGCAGCGGGGGACTCCAATTCTACAATGAGCAGTTCTTC
13,TRBJ1-1,TRBV20-1,NA,NA,CSSRRTGNTEAFF,TGCAGTTCTAGGAGAACGGGTAACACTGAAGCTTTCTTT
15,TRBJ1-4,TRBV5-4,NA,many,CASSALFSSNEKLFF,TGTGCCAGCAGCGCACTGTTTTCCAGTAATGAAAAACTGTTTTTT
12,TRBJ2-7,TRBV30,NA,medium-sized,CAWSGGGGEQYF,TGTGCCTGGAGTGGAGGGGGGGGCGAGCAGTACTTC
15,TRBJ2-7,TRBV7-8,NA,many,CASSLGGGRFNEQYF,TGTGCCAGCAGCTTAGGGGGTGGGAGGTTCAACGAGCAGTACTTC
12,TRBJ2-7,TRBV29-1,TRBD1,many,CSVEGQGYEQYF,TGCAGCGTTGAAGGACAGGGCTACGAGCAGTACTTC
12,TRBJ1-2,TRBV28,NA,many,CASSLGTKGYTF,TGTGCCAGCAGTTTGGGGACCAAGGGCTACACCTTC
18,TRBJ2-6,TRBV30,TRBD1,NA,CAVHLTGTGYSGANAPTF,TGTGCCGTCCACCTCACTGGGACAGGATACTCTGGGGCCAACGCCCCGACTTTC
15,TRBJ2-2,TRBV27,NA,many,CASSLDNTNTGELFF,TGTGCCAGCAGTTTGGACAACACGAACACCGGGGAGCTGTTTTTT
15,TRBJ1-4,TRBV6-1,TRBD1,many,CASRSFRGFGEKLFF,TGTGCCAGCAGAAGTTTCAGGGGGTTTGGTGAAAAACTGTTTTTT
12,TRBJ2-3,TRBV2,NA,many,CASSEGRDTQYF,TGTGCCAGCAGTGAAGGAAGGGATACGCAGTATTTT
16,TRBJ1-5,TRBV2,NA,many,CASSEAFGYSNQPQHF,TGTGCCAGCAGTGAAGCGTTTGGTTACAGTAATCAGCCCCAGCATTTT
14,TRBJ1-2,TRBV6-2/TRBV6-3,NA,few,CASSYVSKAYGYTF,TGTGCCAGCAGTTACGTCTCCAAGGCCTATGGCTACACCTTC
13,TRBJ2-1,TRBV6-4,NA,NA,CASSDGSTNEQFF,TGTGCCAGCAGTGACGGGTCCACAAATGAACAGTTCTTC
15,TRBJ2-7,TRBV12-3/TRBV12-4,NA,many,CASSLSTGSSYEQYF,TGTGCCAGCAGTTTGTCTACAGGGAGCTCCTACGAGCAGTACTTC
13,TRBJ1-6,TRBV6-5,NA,many,CASSYGGSSPLHF,TGTGCCAGCAGTTACGGAGGGAGCTCACCCCTCCACTTT
14,TRBJ2-3,TRBV11-2,NA,NA,CANSPGGSPDTQYF,TGCGCCAACAGCCCTGGGGGTTCACCAGATACGCAGTATTTT
15,TRBJ2-3,TRBV9,NA,many,CASSLRDTYTDTQYF,TGTGCCAGCAGCCTCAGGGACACGTACACAGATACGCAGTATTTT
13,TRBJ2-7,TRBV6-2/TRBV6-3,NA,many,CASSNPGTGGQYF,TGTGCCAGCAGTAACCCCGGGACGGGGGGCCAGTACTTC
18,TRBJ2-1,TRBV11-3,TRBD2,many,CASSLHGTSLTTYNEQFF,TGTGCCAGCAGCCTACATGGGACTAGCCTAACAACCTACAATGAGCAGTTCTTC
15,TRBJ2-7,TRBV28,TRBD1,few,CASRLDRGASYEQYF,TGTGCAAGTAGGCTGGACAGGGGAGCATCCTACGAGCAGTACTTC
14,TRBJ1-2,TRBV5-1,TRBD1,many,CASSFGQGAGGYTF,TGCGCCAGCAGCTTCGGACAGGGGGCTGGCGGCTACACCTTC
11,TRBJ2-1,TRBV7-8,NA,many,CASSQNDEQFF,TGTGCCAGCAGTCAAAACGATGAGCAGTTCTTC
15,TRBJ1-1,TRBV11-1,NA,many,CASSLGFMGNTEAFF,TGTGCCAGCAGCTTAGGATTTATGGGAAACACTGAAGCTTTCTTT
14,TRBJ1-1,TRBV10-2,NA,many,CASSDPSGNTEAFF,TGCGCCAGCAGTGATCCATCTGGGAACACTGAAGCTTTCTTT
14,TRBJ2-3,TRBV6-2/TRBV6-3,NA,many,CASREISGTDTQYF,TGTGCCAGCAGGGAGATTAGCGGCACAGATACGCAGTATTTT
18,TRBJ2-5,TRBV28,TRBD2,many,CASRYAGTSGIIQETQYF,TGTGCCAGCAGATACGCCGGGACTAGCGGAATCATTCAAGAGACCCAGTACTTC
14,TRBJ1-2,TRBV28,TRBD1,many,CASSAPQGNYGYTF,TGTGCCAGCAGTGCACCACAGGGGAACTATGGCTACACCTTC
18,TRBJ2-7,TRBV2,TRBD1,many,CASSEAVFWDSDTYEQYF,TGTGCCAGCAGTGAAGCAGTATTCTGGGACAGCGACACCTACGAGCAGTACTTC
14,TRBJ2-7,TRBV7-2,NA,many,CASSLGGGLYEQYF,TGTGCCAGCAGCTTAGGAGGGGGTTTATACGAGCAGTACTTC
15,TRBJ2-7,TRBV4-3,NA,many,CASSQDVGRNYEQYF,TGCGCCAGCAGCCAAGATGTGGGACGCAACTACGAGCAGTACTTC
13,TRBJ1-1,TRBV20-1,NA,many,CSATQTWNTEAFF,TGCAGTGCTACTCAAACCTGGAACACTGAAGCTTTCTTT
12,TRBJ1-4,TRBV6-6,NA,many,CASSYSATELFF,TGTGCCAGCAGTTACTCTGCGACAGAACTGTTTTTT